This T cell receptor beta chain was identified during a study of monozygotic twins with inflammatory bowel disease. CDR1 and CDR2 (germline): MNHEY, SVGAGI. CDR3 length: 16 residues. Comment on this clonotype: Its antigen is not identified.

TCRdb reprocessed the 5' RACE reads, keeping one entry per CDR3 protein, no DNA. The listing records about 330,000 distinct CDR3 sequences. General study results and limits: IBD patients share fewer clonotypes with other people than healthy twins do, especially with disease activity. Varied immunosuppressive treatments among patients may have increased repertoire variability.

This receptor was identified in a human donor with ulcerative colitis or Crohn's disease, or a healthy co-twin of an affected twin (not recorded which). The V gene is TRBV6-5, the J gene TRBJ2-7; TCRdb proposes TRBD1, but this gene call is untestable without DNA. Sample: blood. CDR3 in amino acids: CASSYDDGGNLYEQYF.